This T cell receptor (beta chain) was recovered during a study of monozygotic twins with inflammatory bowel disease. Study observations and caveats: A reduction in TCRbeta diversity (inverse Simpson) was seen in IBD patients relative to healthy co-twins. No detectable difference in repertoire similarity separated concordant from discordant twins, possibly as a result of limited power. Added variability in patient repertoires may stem from differing immunosuppressive treatments.

The germline V gene encodes CDR1 MGHRA and CDR2 YSYEKL. The CDR3 spans 15 residues. It was around 3.5 ug of total RNA that each TCR library used. No DNA is given; TCRdb re-called the 5' RACE reads and lists each CDR3 protein once. Its table lists 350,000 to 550,000 distinct CDR3 sequences. As to this clonotype: Its antigen is not known.

This chain joins TRBV4-1 and TRBJ2-1. The specimen was blood. The clonotype originates from a human donor with ulcerative colitis or Crohn's disease, or a healthy co-twin of an affected twin (not recorded which). This CDR3 is CASSQEGGSYNEQFF.